One TCR beta chain is described in this entry. Its target is unknown. The sample originates from a study of T-cell reconstitution after alpha-beta-depleted transplantation in children. Study-wide points: Alpha-beta T cells present about two months after transplant were reported to originate from several hundred expanded graft clones. The authors attributed T-cell counts and diversity one year after transplant mostly to newly produced T cells. Surviving recipient T cells and thymic progenitors accounted for the high day-60 TCRbeta diversity observed in some patients.

As it was prepared, the TCRbeta library received unique molecular identifiers. TCRdb called the PCR reads again in MiXCR, with one record for every CDR3 protein. The sample records around 580,000 distinct CDR3 sequences, 25% to 30% being singletons. This CDR3 comprises 14 residues. Between the trimmed V and J ends, which lost 3 bases and 8 bases, there was a span of 17 bases. Germline V lookup: CDR1 SQVTM, CDR2 ANQGSEA. V and J are TRBV29-1 and TRBJ2-1; D tentatively fits TRBD1 or TRBD2 (7 bases each). Sequences were derived from PBMCs, sampled before TCRalphabeta/CD19-depleted stem cell transplant. The sequence was obtained from a boy under three years old with Wiskott-Aldrich syndrome, due to receive a stem cell transplant. The CDR3 DNA sequence: TGCAGCGTTGAGGGGGAGGGGGCGGTATATGAGCAGTTCTTC. This codes for CSVEGEGAVYEQFF.